This T cell receptor (beta chain) comes out of a study of CDR3 diversity in severe acne. TCRdb itself ran the PCR reads through MiXCR, one entry per CDR3 protein. The sample lists approximately 80,000 distinct CDR3 sequences, 45% to 55% occurring once. The CDR3 covers 13 residues. The V gene's germline CDR1 is SGHTA and CDR2 FQGNSA. V dropped 5 bases and J dropped 10 bases, with 12 bases sitting between them. The sequenced sample was blood. The clonotype was recovered from a male donor in good health, without acne. V usage is TRBV7-2 and J usage is TRBJ1-6; no firm D call. The CDR3 DNA reads TGTGCCAGCAGCCCCAGCCTGAGCTCACCCCTCCACTTT. Protein sequence: CASSPSLSSPLHF.